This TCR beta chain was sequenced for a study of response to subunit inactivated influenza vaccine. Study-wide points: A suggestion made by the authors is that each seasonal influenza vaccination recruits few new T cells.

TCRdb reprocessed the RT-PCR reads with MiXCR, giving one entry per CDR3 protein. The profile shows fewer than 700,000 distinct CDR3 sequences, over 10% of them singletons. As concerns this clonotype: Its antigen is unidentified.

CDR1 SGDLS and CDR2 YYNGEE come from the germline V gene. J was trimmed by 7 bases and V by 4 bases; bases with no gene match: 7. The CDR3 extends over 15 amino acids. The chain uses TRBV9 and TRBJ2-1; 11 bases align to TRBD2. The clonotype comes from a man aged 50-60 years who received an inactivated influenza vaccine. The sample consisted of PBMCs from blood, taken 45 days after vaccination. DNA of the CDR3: TGTGCCAGCAGCCAACTAGCGGGAGTGCGGAATGAGCAGTTCTTC. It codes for CASSQLAGVRNEQFF.